This TCR beta chain was found in a study of OX40 agonist ivuxolimab in advanced cancers. Notes on this clone: Its cognate antigen is unknown.

Method: immunoSEQ multiplex PCR; TCRdb's copy keeps in-frame clones and lacks some. The sample carries about 79,000 clones, about nine tenths recorded once. Study outcomes and limitations: No antigen was identified for the clonally expanded peripheral T cells. Average numbers of expanded clones were greater in CD8+ T cells than in CD4+.

Per germline, CDR1 MNHNS and CDR2 SASEGT. The CDR3 runs 13 residues. The V gene lost 8 bases and the J gene lost 2 bases, with 12 bases spanning the gap. The chain uses TRBV6-1 and TRBJ1-1, with no clear D. The specimen comprised CD4+ or CD8+ T cells sorted from blood, sampled in a trial of the OX40 agonist ivuxolimab. This sequence originates from an adult with an advanced solid tumor such as melanoma, head and neck, liver or kidney cancer. CDR3 in DNA: TGTGCCAGCTCCACGGACGGTAACACTGAAGCTTTCTTT. Its protein product is CASSTDGNTEAFF.